Sequencing of this T cell receptor beta chain was carried out in a study of PD-1 blockade in classical Hodgkin lymphoma. Turning to this clone: Its antigen is still unknown.

Notes on the study in general: Reported findings placed baseline TCR diversity lower in newly diagnosed patients (compared with healthy donors). Exclusion applied to patients who initiated nivolumab less than 1 year following ASCT. While CD8+ TCR diversity did not rise significantly by C4D1, CD4+ TCR diversity did.

After autologous stem cell transplantation all patients relapsed, and prior brentuximab vedotin exposure differed between cohorts. Clones were read by immunoSEQ multiplex PCR, and TCRdb kept only the in-frame ones, dropping some. In the table there are about 100,000 clones, 80% to 90% of which are singletons. Sequenced here: peripheral blood mononuclear cells (PBMCs), sampled before the second cycle of nivolumab. The origin of this receptor is a human donor with classical Hodgkin lymphoma.

CDR3 sequence: CASSSRGPGNTIYF. In nucleotides, the CDR3 is TGTGCCAGCAGTTCCCGGGGACCTGGAAACACCATATATTTT. The J gene is TRBJ1-3, the V gene TRBV6-5; tentative D call: TRBD1 (5 bases). The ends were cut back, 4 bases at V and 2 bases at J, with 9 bases in the middle. This CDR3 spans 14 amino acids. Germline assignment: CDR1 MNHEY and CDR2 SVGAGI.